Described below is a single T cell receptor beta chain sequence and its context. This record belongs to a study of regulatory T cells in long-lasting Graves disease. The V end was cut by 4 bases, the J end by 0 bases, with 16 bases between. CDR3 length equals 17 residues. The germline V gene encodes CDR1 SEHNR and CDR2 FQNEAQ (reference sequence). The time point denotes: persistent/refractory GD, antithyroid drugs over 5 years with positive TRAb. TCR sequences were obtained from RNA taken from PBMCs. Arm-PCR of CDR3 regions and iRepertoire HTBI primers were used to build TCR beta libraries. TCRdb called the multiplex PCR reads again in MiXCR, with one record for every CDR3 protein. The sample shows 400,000 to 500,000 distinct CDR3 sequences, 21% of them seen only once.

The specimen comprised peripheral blood mononuclear cells (PBMCs), sampled when the disease was refractory, from a patient treated with antithyroid drugs. The chain is built from TRBV7-9 and TRBJ1-3; D ambiguous. The sequence derives from a female donor with Graves disease. This CDR3 reads CASSSPRRSNSGNTIYF. In nucleotides, the CDR3 is TGTGCCAGCAGCTCCCCCCGCAGGTCAAACTCTGGAAACACCATATATTTT.